This T cell receptor (beta chain) stems from a study of T cell repertoires in cytomegalovirus infection. Using its own MiXCR run on the reads, TCRdb lists one record per CDR3 protein. The sample lists some 680,000 distinct CDR3 sequences, 35% seen once, with under 3.5% in the top ten. This clonotype appeared a single time. This CDR3 is 16 amino acids long. Trimming shortened V by 4 bases and J by 3 bases, and 17 bases separated the two germline ends. CDR1 and CDR2 (germline): SGHVS, FNYEAQ. The chain joins TRBV7-6 to TRBJ2-3, with D perhaps matching TRBD1 or TRBD2 (6 bases each). The TCR originated in a human donor in good health (CMV status not recorded). Some clones in this sample may be carry-over from other donors' samples. The sequenced sample consisted of PBMCs. The CDR3 here is CASSSLGGMKTDTQYF. DNA of the CDR3: TGTGCCAGCAGCTCACTAGGGGGGATGAAGACAGATACGCAGTATTTT.